Listed below are T cell receptor beta chains from one sample, sequenced in a study of Ad26.COV2.S vaccination and SARS-CoV-2 variants. Method: immunoSEQ multiplex PCR; TCRdb's copy keeps in-frame clones and lacks some. The table includes about 350,000 clones, around 90% detected once. The sequenced sample was peripheral blood, obtained in a trial of Ad26.COV2.S vaccine versus placebo. Source of these receptors: a person between 18 and 59 years old who received the Ad26.COV2.S COVID-19 vaccine or a placebo. The CDR3 runs from the conserved cysteine through the conserved F or W. D genes are given only for firm matches. Clone sizes are given selectively: once, few, many, or a class where the clone is expanded.

D,V,size,J,DNA,CDR3
.,TRBV14,.,TRBJ1-1,TGTGCCAGCAGCCCTTCCTTGAACACTGAAGCTTTCTTT,CASSPSLNTEAFF
TRBD1,TRBV6-5,.,TRBJ1-5,TGTGCCAGCAGGCCGACAGGGCTGGACAATCAGCCCCAGCATTTT,CASRPTGLDNQPQHF
.,TRBV7-2,few,TRBJ1-1,TGTGCCAGCAGCTCCATGGACAGCGACACTGAAGCTTTCTTT,CASSSMDSDTEAFF
TRBD1,TRBV29-1,.,TRBJ1-1,TGCAGCGTTGACTCGACAGGGGGCGCGAACACTGAAGCTTTCTTT,CSVDSTGGANTEAFF
.,TRBV4-2,.,TRBJ2-5,TGTGCCAGCAGCCCCACAGGGAGGTTAGAGACCCAGTACTTC,CASSPTGRLETQYF
TRBD1,TRBV5-1,.,TRBJ1-5,TGCGCCAGCAGCTTAGAAGGGGGCGATCAGCCCCAGCATTTT,CASSLEGGDQPQHF
.,TRBV12-3/TRBV12-4,few,TRBJ1-5,TGTGCCAGCAGTTTCATAGCTCAGCCCCAGCATTTT,CASSFIAQPQHF
TRBD1,TRBV7-6,.,TRBJ2-1,TGTGCCAGCAGCCCAGGGGGTGGGGCCGTCTCCTACAATGAGCAGTTCTTC,CASSPGGGAVSYNEQFF
.,TRBV7-6,.,TRBJ2-5,TGTGCCAGCAGCTTAGTTACGGGGGGCCTCCAAGAGACCCAGTACTTC,CASSLVTGGLQETQYF
.,TRBV5-1,.,TRBJ2-4,TGCGCCAGCAGCTCCCTGGGGTCAGGAAGACGGATTCAGTACTTC,CASSSLGSGRRIQYF
TRBD1,TRBV4-1,once,TRBJ1-1,TGCGCCAGCAGCCCCTCCTGGACCGACAGGGTATCGAACACTGAAGCTTTCTTT,CASSPSWTDRVSNTEAFF
.,TRBV5-5,.,TRBJ1-2,TGTGCCAGCAGCTTGCGGAACAGGGATGGCTACACCTTC,CASSLRNRDGYTF
TRBD1,TRBV9,.,TRBJ1-5,TGTGCCAGCAGCGTAGGGGACAGGGGAACTCAGCCCCAGCATTTT,CASSVGDRGTQPQHF
TRBD2,TRBV6-5,.,TRBJ2-1,TGTGCCAGCAGCGGGGGGACCCATTACAATGAGCAGTTCTTC,CASSGGTHYNEQFF
.,TRBV18,.,TRBJ2-5,TGTGCCAGCTCACCACGTGGGGGGGCCAGGCAAGAGACCCAGTACTTC,CASSPRGGARQETQYF